The next 10 T cell receptor beta chains were all read from a single sample in a study of identical twins. One entry per CDR3 protein, called by TCRdb with MiXCR from the 5' RACE reads. The data contain about 210,000 distinct CDR3 sequences, about a tenth of them seen just once; the ten biggest clones take up 5.1%. Sequencing used memory (CD45RO+) T cells sorted from blood. Receptors were obtained from a woman under 30 in good health.

This clonotype has ten or more counts. This sequence joins TRBV4-2 and TRBJ2-3, with D possibly TRBD1 on 5 matching bases. Trimming took 3 bases from V and 6 from J, leaving 13 bases between them. Per germline, CDR1 LGHNA and CDR2 YNFKEQ. CDR3 length: 14 residues. In DNA, the CDR3 is TGTGCCAGCAGCCATCCCCTATCAGGGGATACGCAGTATTTT. As protein: CASSHPLSGDTQYF.

The gene calls are TRBV27 and TRBJ2-2; tentatively, D is TRBD1 (6 bases). Germline CDR1 reads MNHEY; CDR2 reads SMNVEV (reference sequence). The V end was cut by 5 bases, the J end by 1 base, with 14 bases between. The CDR3 spans 16 residues. CDR3 loop: CASSARTAENTGELFF. DNA of the CDR3: TGTGCCAGCAGTGCCAGGACAGCGGAGAACACCGGGGAGCTGTTTTTT.

In its sample, this clonotype was seen many times. This chain links TRBV25-1 with TRBJ2-2, with D tentatively TRBD1 (6 bases). The CDR3 covers 18 residues. Trimming took off 2 bases at V and 7 bases at J, with 23 bases between the two ends. In germline, CDR1 is MGHDK, CDR2 SYGVNS. CDR3 amino acids: CASSEDRFTGLRLGELFF. CDR3 sequence (DNA): TGTGCCAGCAGTGAAGACAGGTTCACAGGTTTAAGGCTCGGGGAGCTGTTTTTT.

This clonotype was seen only a few times. The rearrangement joins TRBV20-1 to TRBJ2-7, with D uncertain. With 0 bases removed from V and 3 bases from J, the gap between germline ends came to 12 bases. Per the germline V gene, CDR1 is DFQATT and CDR2 is SNEGSKA (reference sequence). The length of the CDR3 is 14 residues. For the CDR3, the DNA is TGCAGTGCTAGAGATGGTCGGTCGTTCTACGAGCAGTACTTC. Protein product: CSARDGRSFYEQYF.

A few counts support this clonotype. This chain uses TRBV2 with TRBJ1-1, with D perhaps TRBD1 (5 bases). CDR1 is SNHLY, CDR2 FYNNEI, per germline. V was shortened by 1 base and J by 5 bases, with 14 bases between the two germline ends. CDR3 length equals 15 residues. CDR3 bases: TGTGCCAGCAGTGAAGTGGCCGGGGGTATAACTGAAGCTTTCTTT. Its protein product is CASSEVAGGITEAFF. The variable domain in full, completed from reference TRBV2 and TRBJ1-1, reads EPEVTQTPSHQVTQMGQEVILRCVPISNHLYFYWYRQILGQKVEFLVSFYNNEISEKSEIFDDQFSVERPDGSNFTLKIRSTKLEDSAMYFCASSEVAGGITEAFFGQGTRLTVV.

This clonotype has more than one count but fewer than ten. The chain joins TRBV6-2 or TRBV6-3 to TRBJ2-1; D remains ambiguous. Trimming stripped 10 bases from V and 11 bases from J, with 27 bases between. CDR1 is MNHEY and CDR2 is SVGEGT in the germline V gene. The CDR3 is 15 residues long. The CDR3 nucleotides read TGTGCCATTATGACCTTGTCTATTCTGTTAGTCAAGCAGTTCTTC. It yields the protein CAIMTLSILLVKQFF.

This clonotype was seen many times. The V and J genes are TRBV20-1 and TRBJ1-2; 7 bases agree with TRBD1. The CDR3 contains 15 residues. With 4 bases clipped from V and 3 bases from J, the junction kept 11 bases outside the gene matches. Germline CDR1 reads DFQATT; CDR2 reads SNEGSKA (reference sequence). CDR3 sequence (DNA): TGCAGTGCTACCACAGTTGGACAGGCTGACTATGGCTACACCTTC. Its translation is CSATTVGQADYGYTF.

This clonotype was detected a few times. This chain links TRBV7-2 with TRBJ2-1; D remains unclear. V was cut by 0 bases and J by 3 bases, with 9 bases left in between. Germline V gives CDR1 SGHTA, CDR2 FQGNSA. The CDR3 spans 15 residues. The CDR3 coding sequence is TGTGCCAGCAGCTTAGCTTCGGGCCTCTACAATGAGCAGTTCTTC. Amino acids: CASSLASGLYNEQFF.

This clonotype was counted at least ten times. This chain links TRBV7-9 with TRBJ1-1, with D unclear. This CDR3 has 15 amino acids. Germline V gene sequence: CDR1 SEHNR, CDR2 FQNEAQ (reference sequence). Trimming pared 5 bases from V and 0 bases from J, leaving 13 bases between. The CDR3 spells CASSPFRSMNTEAFF. CDR3 sequence (DNA): TGTGCCAGCAGCCCCTTCCGCTCTATGAACACTGAAGCTTTCTTT.

In its sample, this clonotype was seen many times. The rearrangement joins TRBV6-2 or TRBV6-3 to TRBJ2-1; no firm D call. Looked up from germline, CDR1 is MNHEY and CDR2 is SVGEGT. The CDR3 has 12 amino acids. The V gene lost 7 bases and the J gene lost 5 bases, with 9 bases spanning the gap. DNA for the CDR3: TGTGCCAGCAAAGCCAGGAACAATGAGCAGTTCTTC. Its translation is CASKARNNEQFF.